This TCR beta chain was obtained from a study of siplizumab effects on memory and regulatory T cells. Study-level results: Treatment with siplizumab left mappable alloreactive CD4+ clones averaging 68.8% Treg-derived, compared with around 26% in controls. Unstimulated subsets captured only a minor fraction of alloreactive clones. Of the proliferating CD4+ or CD8+ clones, roughly 80-97% lacked a naive or memory phenotype that could be assigned.

This CDR3 is built from 15 residues. With 3 bases clipped from V and 1 base from J, the junction kept 6 bases outside the gene matches. Per germline, CDR1 SGDLS and CDR2 YYNGEE. Libraries were prepared by immunoSEQ multiplex PCR; TCRdb keeps only in-frame clonotypes and omits some of them. Here the sample spans 17,000 or so clones, around half being singletons. Mixed lymphocyte reaction cells were cocultured at 37°C for more than 5 days. CFSE marked responder PBMCs and Violet Dye marked stimulator PBMCs, which were mixed 1:1. Notes on this clone: As yet, its antigen is unknown.

V and J are TRBV9 and TRBJ2-5, with TRBD1 matching over 7 bases. This sequence originates from a human donor in good health; the cells came from an allogeneic mixed lymphocyte reaction. The sample taken for sequencing was CFSE-low (dividing) CD4+ T cells sorted from an allogeneic mixed lymphocyte reaction. CDR3 amino acids: CASSAYTGAQETQYF. Here the CDR3 DNA reads TGTGCCAGCAGCGCCTATACAGGGGCCCAAGAGACCCAGTACTTC.